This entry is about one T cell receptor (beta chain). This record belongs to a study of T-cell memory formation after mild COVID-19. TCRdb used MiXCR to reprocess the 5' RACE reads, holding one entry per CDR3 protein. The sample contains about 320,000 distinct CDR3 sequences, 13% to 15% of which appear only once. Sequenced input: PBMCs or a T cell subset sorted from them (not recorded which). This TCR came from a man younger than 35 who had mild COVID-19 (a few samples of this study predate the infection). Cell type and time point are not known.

The CDR3 is CASSFSGRQSDTQYF. CDR3 DNA sequence: TGTGCCAGCAGCTTTTCTGGACGGCAAAGTGATACGCAGTATTTT. The chain carries TRBV5-5 and TRBJ2-3; D ambiguous. The CDR3 spans 15 residues. The V gene lost 2 bases and the J gene lost 6 bases, with 16 bases spanning the gap. Germline assignment: CDR1 SGHKS and CDR2 YYEKEE (reference sequence).